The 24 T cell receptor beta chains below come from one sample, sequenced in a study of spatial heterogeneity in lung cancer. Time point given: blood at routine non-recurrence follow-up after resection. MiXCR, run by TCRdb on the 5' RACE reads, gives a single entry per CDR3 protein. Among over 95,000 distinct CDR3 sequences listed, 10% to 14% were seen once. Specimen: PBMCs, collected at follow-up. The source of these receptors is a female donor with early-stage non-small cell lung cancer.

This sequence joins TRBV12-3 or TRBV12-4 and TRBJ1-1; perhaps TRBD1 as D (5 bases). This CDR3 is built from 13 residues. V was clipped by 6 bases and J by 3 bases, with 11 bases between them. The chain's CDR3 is CASRPDTDTEAFF. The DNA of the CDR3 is TGTGCCAGCAGACCGGACACTGACACTGAAGCTTTCTTT.

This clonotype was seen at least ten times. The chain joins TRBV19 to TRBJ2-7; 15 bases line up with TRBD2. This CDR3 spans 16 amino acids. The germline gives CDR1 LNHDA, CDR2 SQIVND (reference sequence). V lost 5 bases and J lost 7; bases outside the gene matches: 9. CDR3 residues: CASSPQGLAGGREQYF. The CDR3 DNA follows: TGTGCCAGTAGTCCCCAGGGACTAGCGGGAGGTCGAGAGCAGTACTTC.

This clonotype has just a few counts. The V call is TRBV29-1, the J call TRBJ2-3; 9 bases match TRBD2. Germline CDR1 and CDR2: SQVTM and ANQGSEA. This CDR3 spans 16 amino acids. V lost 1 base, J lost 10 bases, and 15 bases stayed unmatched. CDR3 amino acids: CSVEGQGSGSRRAQYF. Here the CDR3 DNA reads TGCAGCGTTGAAGGGCAGGGTAGCGGGAGCCGAAGGGCGCAGTATTTT.

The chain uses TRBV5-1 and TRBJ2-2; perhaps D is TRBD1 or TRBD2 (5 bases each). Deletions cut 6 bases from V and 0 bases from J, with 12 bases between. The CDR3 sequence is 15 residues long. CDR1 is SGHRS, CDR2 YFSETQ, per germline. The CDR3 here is CASKRGRPNTGELFF. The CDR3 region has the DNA TGCGCCAGCAAACGGGGCCGACCGAACACCGGGGAGCTGTTTTTT.

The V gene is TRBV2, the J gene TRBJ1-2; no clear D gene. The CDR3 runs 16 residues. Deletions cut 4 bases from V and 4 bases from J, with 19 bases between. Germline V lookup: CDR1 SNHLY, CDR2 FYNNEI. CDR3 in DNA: TGTGCCAGCAGTGCAGGTTTGAGCAGTCTACGCTATGGCTACACCTTC. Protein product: CASSAGLSSLRYGYTF.

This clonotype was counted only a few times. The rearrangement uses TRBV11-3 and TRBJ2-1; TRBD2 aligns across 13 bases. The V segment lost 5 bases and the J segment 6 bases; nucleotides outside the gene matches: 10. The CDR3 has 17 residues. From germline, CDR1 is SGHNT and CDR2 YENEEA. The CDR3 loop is CASSGRTSGSGGNEQFF. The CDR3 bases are TGTGCCAGCAGCGGCAGGACTAGCGGGAGCGGAGGCAATGAGCAGTTCTTC.

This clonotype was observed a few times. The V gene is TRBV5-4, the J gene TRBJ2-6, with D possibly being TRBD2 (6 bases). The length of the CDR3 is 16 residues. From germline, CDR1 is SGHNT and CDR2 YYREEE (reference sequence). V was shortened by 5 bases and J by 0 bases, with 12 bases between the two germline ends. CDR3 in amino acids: CASSPGGSSGANVLTF. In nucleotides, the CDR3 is TGTGCCAGCAGTCCCGGGGGTAGCTCTGGGGCCAACGTCCTGACTTTC.

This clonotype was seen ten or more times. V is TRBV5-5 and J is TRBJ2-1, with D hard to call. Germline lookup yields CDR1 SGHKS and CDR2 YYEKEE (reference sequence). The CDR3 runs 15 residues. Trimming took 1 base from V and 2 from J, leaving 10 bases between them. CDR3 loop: CASSLYRRAYNEQFF. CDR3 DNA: TGTGCCAGCAGCTTGTATCGTAGGGCCTACAATGAGCAGTTCTTC.

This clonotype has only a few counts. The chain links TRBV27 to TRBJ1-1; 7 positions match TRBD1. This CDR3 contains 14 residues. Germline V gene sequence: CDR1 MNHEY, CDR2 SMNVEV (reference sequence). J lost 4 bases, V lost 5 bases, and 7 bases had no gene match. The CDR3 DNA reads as TGTGCCAGCAGTCCGCGACAGGGACGCACTGAAGCTTTCTTT. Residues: CASSPRQGRTEAFF.

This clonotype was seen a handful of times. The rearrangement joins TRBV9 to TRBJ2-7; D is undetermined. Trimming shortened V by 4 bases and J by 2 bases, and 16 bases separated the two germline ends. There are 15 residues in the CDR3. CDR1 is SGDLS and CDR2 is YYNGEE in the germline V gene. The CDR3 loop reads CASSRGSAETYEQYF. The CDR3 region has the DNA TGTGCCAGCAGCCGAGGCTCGGCAGAGACCTACGAGCAGTACTTC.

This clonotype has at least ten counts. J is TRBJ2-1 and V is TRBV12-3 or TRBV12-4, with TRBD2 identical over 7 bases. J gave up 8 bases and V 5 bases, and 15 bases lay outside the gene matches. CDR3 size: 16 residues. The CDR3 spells CASSGPLGGSSDEQFF. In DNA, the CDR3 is TGTGCCAGCAGTGGCCCTCTTGGCGGGAGCAGCGATGAGCAGTTCTTC.

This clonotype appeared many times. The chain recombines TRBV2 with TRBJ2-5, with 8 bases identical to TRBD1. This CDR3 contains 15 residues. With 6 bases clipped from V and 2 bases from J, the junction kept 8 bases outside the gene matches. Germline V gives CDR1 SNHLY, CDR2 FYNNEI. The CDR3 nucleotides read TGTGCCAGCAGACGAAGGACAGGGATACAAGAGACCCAGTACTTC. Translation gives CASRRRTGIQETQYF.

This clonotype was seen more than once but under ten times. CDR3 DNA sequence: TGTGCCACTCGGGGACCCTTCTCTGGAAACACCATATATTTT. Its protein is CATRGPFSGNTIYF. This chain links TRBV28 with TRBJ1-3; TRBD1 is a possible D gene (5 bases). Per germline, CDR1 MDHEN and CDR2 SYDVKM. V lost 10 bases, J lost 0 bases, and 13 bases lay in between. The CDR3 covers 14 residues.

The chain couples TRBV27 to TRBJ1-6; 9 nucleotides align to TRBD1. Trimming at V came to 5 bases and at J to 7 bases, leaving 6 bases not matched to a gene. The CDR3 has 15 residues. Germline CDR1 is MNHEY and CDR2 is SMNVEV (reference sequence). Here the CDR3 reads CASSPRDRVNSPLHF. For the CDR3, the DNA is TGTGCCAGCAGTCCCCGGGACAGGGTCAATTCACCCCTCCACTTT.

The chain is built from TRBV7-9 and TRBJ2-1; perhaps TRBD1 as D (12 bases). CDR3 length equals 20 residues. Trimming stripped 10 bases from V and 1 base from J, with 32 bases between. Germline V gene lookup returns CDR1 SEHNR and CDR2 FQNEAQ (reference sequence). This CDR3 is CATPHQGQGASGRSYNEQFF. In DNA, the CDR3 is TGTGCCACTCCCCATCAGGGACAGGGGGCTAGCGGGAGGTCCTACAATGAGCAGTTCTTC.

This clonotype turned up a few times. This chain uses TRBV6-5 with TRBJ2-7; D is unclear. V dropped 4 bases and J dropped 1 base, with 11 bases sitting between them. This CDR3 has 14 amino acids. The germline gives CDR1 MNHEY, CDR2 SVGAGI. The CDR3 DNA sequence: TGTGCCAGCAGTTCTCTACCAAAGTCCTACGAGCAGTACTTC. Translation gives CASSSLPKSYEQYF.

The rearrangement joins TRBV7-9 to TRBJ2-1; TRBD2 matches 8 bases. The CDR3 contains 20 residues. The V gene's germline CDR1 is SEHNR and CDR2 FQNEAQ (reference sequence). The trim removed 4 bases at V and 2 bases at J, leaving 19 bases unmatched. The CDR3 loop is CASSSGSSGNPRTPYNEQFF. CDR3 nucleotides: TGTGCCAGCAGCTCAGGGAGTAGCGGGAACCCCCGAACCCCCTACAATGAGCAGTTCTTC.

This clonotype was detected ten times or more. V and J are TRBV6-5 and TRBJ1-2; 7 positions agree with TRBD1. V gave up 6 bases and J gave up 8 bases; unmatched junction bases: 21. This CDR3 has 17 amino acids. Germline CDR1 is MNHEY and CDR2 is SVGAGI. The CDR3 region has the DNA TGTGCCAGCAGCATCTTATCGGGGACAGCATTTCTCGGAGGCTACACCTTC. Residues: CASSILSGTAFLGGYTF.

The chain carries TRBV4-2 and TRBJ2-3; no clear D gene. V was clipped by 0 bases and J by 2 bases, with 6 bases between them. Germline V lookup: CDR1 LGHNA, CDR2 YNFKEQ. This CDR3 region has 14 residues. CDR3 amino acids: CASSQDVDTDTQYF. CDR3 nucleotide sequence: TGTGCCAGCAGCCAAGACGTTGACACAGATACGCAGTATTTT.

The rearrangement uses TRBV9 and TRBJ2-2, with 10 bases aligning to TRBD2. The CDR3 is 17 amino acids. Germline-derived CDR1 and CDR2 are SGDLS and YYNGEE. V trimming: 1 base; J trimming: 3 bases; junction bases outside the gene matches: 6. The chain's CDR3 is CASSVPLAGADTGELFF. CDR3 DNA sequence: TGTGCCAGCAGCGTACCTCTAGCGGGAGCCGACACCGGGGAGCTGTTTTTT.

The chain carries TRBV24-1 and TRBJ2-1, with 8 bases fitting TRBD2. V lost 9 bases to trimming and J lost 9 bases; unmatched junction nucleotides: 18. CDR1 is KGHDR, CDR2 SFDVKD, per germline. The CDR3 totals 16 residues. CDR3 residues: CATGTGVGTRSTEQFF. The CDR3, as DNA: TGTGCCACCGGGACTGGGGTTGGGACTAGATCCACTGAGCAGTTCTTC.

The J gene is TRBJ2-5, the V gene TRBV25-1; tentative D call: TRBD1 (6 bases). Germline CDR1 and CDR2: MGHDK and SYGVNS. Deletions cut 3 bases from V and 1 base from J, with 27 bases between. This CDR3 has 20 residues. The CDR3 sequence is CASSDYYGAPRGRGQETQYF. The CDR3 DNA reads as TGTGCCAGCAGTGACTACTATGGGGCTCCCAGGGGAAGGGGCCAAGAGACCCAGTACTTC.

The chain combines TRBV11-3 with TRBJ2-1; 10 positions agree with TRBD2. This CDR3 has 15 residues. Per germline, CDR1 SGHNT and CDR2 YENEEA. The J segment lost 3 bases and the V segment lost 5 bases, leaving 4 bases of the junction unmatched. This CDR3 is CASSDLAGGYNEQFF. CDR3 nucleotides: TGTGCCAGCAGCGACTTAGCGGGAGGCTACAATGAGCAGTTCTTC.

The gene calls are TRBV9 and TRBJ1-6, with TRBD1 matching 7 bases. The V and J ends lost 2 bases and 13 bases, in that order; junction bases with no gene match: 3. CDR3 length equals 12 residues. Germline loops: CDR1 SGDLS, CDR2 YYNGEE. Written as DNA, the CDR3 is TGTGCCAGCAGCGTCCAGGGGGATCCCCTCCACTTT. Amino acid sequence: CASSVQGDPLHF.